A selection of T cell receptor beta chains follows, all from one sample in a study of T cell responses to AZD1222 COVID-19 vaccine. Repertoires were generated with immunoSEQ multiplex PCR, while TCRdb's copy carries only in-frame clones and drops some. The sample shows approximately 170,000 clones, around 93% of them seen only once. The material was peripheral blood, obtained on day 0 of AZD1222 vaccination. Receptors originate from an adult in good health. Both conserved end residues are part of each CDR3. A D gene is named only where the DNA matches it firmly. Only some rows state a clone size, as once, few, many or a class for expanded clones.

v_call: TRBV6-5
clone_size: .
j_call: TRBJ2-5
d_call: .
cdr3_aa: CASSYSGVEETQYF
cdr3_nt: TGTGCCAGCAGTTACTCAGGGGTAGAAGAGACCCAGTACTTC

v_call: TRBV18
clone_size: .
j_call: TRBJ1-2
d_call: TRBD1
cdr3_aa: CASSRDRLNYGYTF
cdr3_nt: TGTGCCAGCTCACGGGACAGACTTAACTATGGCTACACCTTC

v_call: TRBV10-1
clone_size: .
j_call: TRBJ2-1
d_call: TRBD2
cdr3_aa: CASSESPGLAGDQGGSYNEQFF
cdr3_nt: TGCGCCAGCAGTGAGTCTCCGGGACTAGCGGGAGACCAGGGGGGGTCCTACAATGAGCAGTTCTTC

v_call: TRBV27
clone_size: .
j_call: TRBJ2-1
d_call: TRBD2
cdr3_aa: CASSRGLAGGPYNEQFF
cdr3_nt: TGTGCCAGCAGTCGCGGACTAGCGGGAGGTCCCTACAATGAGCAGTTCTTC

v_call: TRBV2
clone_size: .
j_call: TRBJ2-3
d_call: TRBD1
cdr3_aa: CASREDRENTQYF
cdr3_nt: TGTGCCAGCAGGGAAGACAGGGAAAATACGCAGTATTTT

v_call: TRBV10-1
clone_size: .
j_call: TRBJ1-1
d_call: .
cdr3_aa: CASSVSGEAFF
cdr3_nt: TGCGCCAGCAGTGTCAGCGGTGAAGCTTTCTTT

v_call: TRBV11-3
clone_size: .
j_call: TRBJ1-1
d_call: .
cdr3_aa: CASSFSSIGPNTEAFF
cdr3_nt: TGTGCCAGCAGCTTTAGTTCGATTGGACCCAACACTGAAGCTTTCTTT

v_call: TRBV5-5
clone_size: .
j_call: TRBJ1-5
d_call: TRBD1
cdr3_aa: CASSLVQGKNQPQHF
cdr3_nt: TGTGCCAGCAGCTTAGTACAGGGGAAAAATCAGCCCCAGCATTTT

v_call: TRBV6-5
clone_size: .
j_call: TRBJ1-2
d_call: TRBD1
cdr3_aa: CASRTGVYGYTF
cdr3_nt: TGTGCCAGCAGGACAGGGGTCTATGGCTACACCTTC

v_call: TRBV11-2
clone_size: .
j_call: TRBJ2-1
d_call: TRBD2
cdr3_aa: CASSLEGLAVNEQFF
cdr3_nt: TGTGCCAGCAGCTTAGAGGGACTAGCGGTCAATGAGCAGTTCTTC

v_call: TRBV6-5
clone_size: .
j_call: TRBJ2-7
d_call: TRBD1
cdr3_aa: CASRRDRAVYEQYF
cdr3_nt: TGTGCCAGCAGGAGGGACAGGGCCGTCTACGAGCAGTACTTC

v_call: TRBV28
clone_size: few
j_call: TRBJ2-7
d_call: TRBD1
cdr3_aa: CASTSTGGSWEQYF
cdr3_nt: TGTGCCAGCACCTCGACAGGGGGATCGTGGGAGCAGTACTTC

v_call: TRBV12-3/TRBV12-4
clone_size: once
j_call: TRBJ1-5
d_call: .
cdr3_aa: CASTQRGGQPQHF
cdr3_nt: TGTGCCAGCACTCAAAGGGGGGGTCAGCCCCAGCATTTT

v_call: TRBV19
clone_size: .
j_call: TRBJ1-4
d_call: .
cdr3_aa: CATGTRGILNEKLFF
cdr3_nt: TGTGCCACGGGGACCAGGGGAATCCTTAATGAAAAACTGTTTTTT

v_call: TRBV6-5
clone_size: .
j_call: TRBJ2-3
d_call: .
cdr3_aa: CASSYSMKGKDTQYF
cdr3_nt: TGTGCCAGCAGTTACTCGATGAAGGGGAAAGATACGCAGTATTTT

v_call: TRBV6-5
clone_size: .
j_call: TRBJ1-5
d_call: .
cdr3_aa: CASRSTGSQPQHF
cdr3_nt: TGTGCCAGCAGAAGTACAGGGAGCCAGCCCCAGCATTTT

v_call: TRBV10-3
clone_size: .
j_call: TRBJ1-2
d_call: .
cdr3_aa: CAISALSSRGYTF
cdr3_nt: TGTGCCATCAGTGCGTTGTCGAGTAGGGGCTACACCTTC

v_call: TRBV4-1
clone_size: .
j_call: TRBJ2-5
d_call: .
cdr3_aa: CASSPAGGPQETQYF
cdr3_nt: TGCGCCAGCAGCCCCGCTGGAGGCCCGCAGGAGACCCAGTACTTC

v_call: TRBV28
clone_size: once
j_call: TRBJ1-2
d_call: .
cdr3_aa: CASSPGHYGYTF
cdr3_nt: TGTGCCAGCAGTCCAGGCCACTATGGCTACACCTTC

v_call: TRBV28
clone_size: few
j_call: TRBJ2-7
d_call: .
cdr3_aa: CASRAVGGNYEQYF
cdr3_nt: TGTGCCAGCAGGGCAGTGGGCGGGAACTACGAGCAGTACTTC

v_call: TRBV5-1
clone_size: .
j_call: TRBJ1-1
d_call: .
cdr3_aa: CASSLGGQFRGNTEAFF
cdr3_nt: TGCGCCAGCAGCTTGGGGGGACAATTCAGAGGGAACACTGAAGCTTTCTTT

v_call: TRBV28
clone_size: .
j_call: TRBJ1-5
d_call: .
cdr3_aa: CASSLVQANQPQHF
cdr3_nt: TGTGCCAGCAGTTTAGTGCAAGCCAATCAGCCCCAGCATTTT

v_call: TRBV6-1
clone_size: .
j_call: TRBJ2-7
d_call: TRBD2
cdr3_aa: CASREGGTSWYF
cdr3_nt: TGTGCCAGCAGGGAAGGGGGGACTAGCTGGTACTTC

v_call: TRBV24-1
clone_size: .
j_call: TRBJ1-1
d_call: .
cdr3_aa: CATSEGLMNTEAFF
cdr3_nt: TGTGCCACCAGTGAAGGACTCATGAACACTGAAGCTTTCTTT

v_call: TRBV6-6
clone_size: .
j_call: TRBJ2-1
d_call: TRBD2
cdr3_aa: CASRDSGIPGNEQFF
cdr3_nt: TGTGCCAGCAGGGATAGCGGGATCCCAGGGAATGAGCAGTTCTTC

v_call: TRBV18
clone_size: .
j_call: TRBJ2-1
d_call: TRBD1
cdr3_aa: CASSPGTGAYNEQFF
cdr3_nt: TGTGCCAGCTCACCAGGGACAGGGGCCTACAATGAGCAGTTCTTC

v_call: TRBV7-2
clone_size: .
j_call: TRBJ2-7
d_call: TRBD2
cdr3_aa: CASSYLAGGTYEQYF
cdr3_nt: TGTGCCAGCAGCTATCTAGCGGGAGGGACCTACGAGCAGTACTTC

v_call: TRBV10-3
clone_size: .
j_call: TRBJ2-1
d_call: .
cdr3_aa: CATVRDTGSYNEQFF
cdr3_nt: TGTGCCACCGTCCGGGACACTGGCTCCTACAATGAGCAGTTCTTC

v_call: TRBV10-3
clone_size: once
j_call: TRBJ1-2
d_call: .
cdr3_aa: CAVSTVTYGYTF
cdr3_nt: TGTGCCGTTTCGACGGTTACTTATGGCTACACCTTC

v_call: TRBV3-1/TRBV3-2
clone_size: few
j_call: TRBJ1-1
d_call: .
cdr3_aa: CASSRRHLTEAFF
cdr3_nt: TGTGCCAGCAGCCGGCGGCACCTCACTGAAGCTTTCTTT

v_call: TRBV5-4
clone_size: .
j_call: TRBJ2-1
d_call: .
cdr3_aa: CASSSHGGPNEQFF
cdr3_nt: TGTGCCAGCAGCTCCCACGGGGGCCCCAATGAGCAGTTCTTC

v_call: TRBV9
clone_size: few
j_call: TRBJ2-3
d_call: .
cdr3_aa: CASSPRRGADTQYF
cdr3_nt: TGTGCCAGCAGCCCAAGGAGGGGCGCAGATACGCAGTATTTT

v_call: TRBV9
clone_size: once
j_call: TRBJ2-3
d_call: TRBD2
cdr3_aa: CASRRSGAQGDTQYF
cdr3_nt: TGTGCCAGCAGAAGAAGCGGGGCCCAAGGGGATACGCAGTATTTT

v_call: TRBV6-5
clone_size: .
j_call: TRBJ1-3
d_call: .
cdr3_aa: CASKVVNTIYF
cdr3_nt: TGTGCCAGCAAGGTAGTGAACACCATATATTTT

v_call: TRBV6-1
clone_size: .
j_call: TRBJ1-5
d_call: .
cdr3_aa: CASSEVGTPYSNQPQHF
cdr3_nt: TGTGCCAGCAGTGAAGTTGGGACACCATATAGCAATCAGCCCCAGCATTTT

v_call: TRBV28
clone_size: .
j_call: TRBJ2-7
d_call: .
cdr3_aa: CASRSQGYEQYF
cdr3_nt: TGTGCCAGCAGGTCTCAGGGGTACGAGCAGTACTTC

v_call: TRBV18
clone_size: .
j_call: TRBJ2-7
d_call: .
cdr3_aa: CASSPHRNPYEQYF
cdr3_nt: TGTGCCAGCTCACCACACAGGAACCCCTACGAGCAGTACTTT

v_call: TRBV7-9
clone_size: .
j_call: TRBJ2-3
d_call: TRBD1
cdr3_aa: CASSSWTGTDTQYF
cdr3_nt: TGTGCCAGCAGTTCCTGGACAGGTACAGATACGCAGTATTTT

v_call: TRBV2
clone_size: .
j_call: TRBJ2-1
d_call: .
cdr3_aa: CASSGLHMDTLNEQFF
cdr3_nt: TGTGCCAGCAGTGGTCTTCACATGGACACGCTTAATGAGCAGTTCTTC

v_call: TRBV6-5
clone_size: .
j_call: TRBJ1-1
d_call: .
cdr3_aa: CASSYWGGEAFF
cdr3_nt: TGTGCCAGCAGTTATTGGGGGGGAGAAGCTTTCTTT

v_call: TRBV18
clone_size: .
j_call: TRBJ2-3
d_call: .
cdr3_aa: CASSLTGNPSTDTQYF
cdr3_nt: TGTGCCAGCTCACTCACCGGGAACCCTAGCACAGATACGCAGTATTTT

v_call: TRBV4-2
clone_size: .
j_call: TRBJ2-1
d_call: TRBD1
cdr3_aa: CASSRGDRDYNEQFF
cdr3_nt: TGTGCCAGCAGCCGAGGGGACAGGGACTACAATGAGCAGTTCTTC

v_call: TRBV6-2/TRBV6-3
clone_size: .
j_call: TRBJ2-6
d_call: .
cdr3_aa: CASSDRSGANVLTF
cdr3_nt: TGTGCCAGCAGTGACCGCTCTGGGGCCAACGTCCTGACTTTC

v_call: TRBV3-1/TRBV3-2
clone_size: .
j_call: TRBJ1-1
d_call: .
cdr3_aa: CASSHGHTEAFF
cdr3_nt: TGTGCCAGCAGCCATGGCCACACTGAAGCTTTCTTT

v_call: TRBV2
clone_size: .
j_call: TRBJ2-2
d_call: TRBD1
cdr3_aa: CASRSDRVDGELFF
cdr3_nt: TGTGCCAGCAGATCAGACAGGGTTGACGGGGAGCTGTTTTTT

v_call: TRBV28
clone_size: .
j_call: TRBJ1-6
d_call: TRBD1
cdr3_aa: CASSYYRGSPLHF
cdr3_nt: TGTGCCAGCAGTTATTACAGGGGTTCACCCCTCCACTTT

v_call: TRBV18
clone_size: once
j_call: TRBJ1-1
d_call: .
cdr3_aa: CASSPAGMNTEAFF
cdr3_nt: TGTGCCAGCTCACCAGCGGGAATGAACACTGAAGCTTTCTTT

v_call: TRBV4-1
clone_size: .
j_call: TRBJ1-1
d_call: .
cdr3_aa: CASSQGHGTGEAFF
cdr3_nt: TGCGCCAGCAGCCAAGGCCACGGAACTGGTGAAGCTTTCTTT

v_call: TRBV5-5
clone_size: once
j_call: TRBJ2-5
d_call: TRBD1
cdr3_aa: CASSPGTGGTNFVQETQYF
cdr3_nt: TGTGCCAGCAGCCCCGGGACAGGGGGCACTAACTTTGTCCAAGAGACCCAGTACTTC

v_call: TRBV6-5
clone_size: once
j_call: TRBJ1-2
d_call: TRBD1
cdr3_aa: CASSYSAGGGGYGYTF
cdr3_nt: TGTGCCAGCAGTTACTCGGCAGGGGGCGGAGGCTATGGCTACACCTTC

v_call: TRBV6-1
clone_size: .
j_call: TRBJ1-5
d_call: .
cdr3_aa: CASSDLQGLGNQPQHF
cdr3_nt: TGTGCCAGCAGTGACTTACAGGGTCTGGGCAATCAGCCCCAGCATTTT

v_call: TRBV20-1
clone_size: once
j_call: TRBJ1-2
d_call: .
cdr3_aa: CSARSVGYTF
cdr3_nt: TGCAGTGCTAGATCGGTTGGCTACACCTTC

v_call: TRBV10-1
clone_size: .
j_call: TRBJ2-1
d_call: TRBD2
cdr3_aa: CASSEGLAGSGEQFF
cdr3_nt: TGCGCCAGCAGTGAGGGGTTAGCGGGATCCGGGGAGCAGTTCTTC

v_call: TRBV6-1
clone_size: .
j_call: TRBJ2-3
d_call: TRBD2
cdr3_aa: CASSENPGLAGVWDTQYF
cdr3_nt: TGTGCCAGCAGTGAAAACCCGGGACTAGCGGGAGTTTGGGATACGCAGTATTTT